This T cell receptor (beta chain) was captured by sequencing in a study of blood T cell repertoires in COVID-19. Study as a whole: Acute and convalescent COVID-19 specimens originated in the United States, Italy and Spain. The cDNA or gDNA used as material had been derived from T cells, B-cell-depleted T cells, or PBMCs.

Per the original data handling: From reference gene primer amplification, estimates of nucleated cell counts were derived. TCRdb's copy holds only in-frame clones and misses some; the assay was immunoSEQ multiplex PCR. D and trimming were read from the DNA, whereas the V and J calls and clone size are those reported in that table. The table records roughly 50,000 clones, around 84% of them present only once. V trimming: 4 bases; J trimming: 6 bases; junction bases outside the gene matches: 9. This CDR3 is 15 amino acids long. Per the germline V gene, CDR1 is MNHEY and CDR2 is SVGAGI. The sequenced sample was peripheral blood. This chain connects TRBV6-5 to TRBJ1-1; 9 bases map to TRBD1. This receptor was taken from a man aged 70 or older with acute or convalescent COVID-19. The CDR3 DNA reads as TGTGCCAGCAGTTTCGGACAGGGGCCCAATTCTGAAGCTTTCTTT. Its protein product is CASSFGQGPNSEAFF.